The 5 T cell receptor beta chains given below trace back to one sample, sequenced in a study of cytomegalovirus exposure and HLA in healthy donors. Amplification used 60 Vbeta primers and 13 Jbeta primers. The protocol was immunoSEQ multiplex PCR, while the TCRdb copy is restricted to in-frame clones and leaves out a portion. This table holds around 94,000 clones, 50% to 75% found once. Sequenced: PBMCs. Every receptor here comes from a man aged 30-40 years in good health and CMV-seronegative.

The chain couples TRBV6-4 to TRBJ1-5, with TRBD1 as a possible D gene (6 bases). Germline assignment: CDR1 MRHNA and CDR2 SNTAGT. V lost 3 bases and J lost 6, with 9 bases in between. CDR3 length: 13 residues. CDR3 bases: TGTGCCAGCAGTGAGGGGGCGAGTCAGCCCCAGCATTTT. Protein sequence: CASSEGASQPQHF.

The rearrangement joins TRBV7-9 to TRBJ1-1, with 9 nucleotides matching TRBD1. There are 19 residues in the CDR3. With 4 bases clipped from V and 4 bases from J, the junction kept 19 bases outside the gene matches. In germline, CDR1 is SEHNR, CDR2 FQNEAQ (reference sequence). The CDR3 sequence is CASSSWGGTGTTVGTEAFF. CDR3 DNA: TGTGCCAGCAGCTCTTGGGGGGGGACAGGGACCACGGTGGGCACTGAAGCTTTCTTT.

The gene calls are TRBV6-4 and TRBJ2-3; TRBD2 aligns across 11 bases. The CDR3 runs to 15 residues. After removal of 6 bases from V and 2 bases from J, the junction contained 4 bases not matched to a gene. The germline V gene encodes CDR1 MRHNA and CDR2 SNTAGT. CDR3 residues: CASSVSGGATDTQYF. The CDR3 bases are TGTGCCAGCAGCGTTAGCGGGGGGGCCACAGATACGCAGTATTTT.

Details on this clone: Given a much more abundant clone one base away, this may be a read error. Other DNA variants within this sample encode the same CDR3. This chain joins TRBV11-2 and TRBJ2-1; TRBD2 agrees at 11 bases. Unmatched junction bases numbered 6, after V lost 4 bases and J lost 4 bases. This CDR3 has 16 residues. CDR1 is SGHAT and CDR2 is FQNNGV in the germline V gene. The CDR3 loop reads CASSSRTSGSYNEQFF. CDR3 nucleotides: TGTGCCAGCAGCTCTAGAACTAGCGGGAGTTACAATGAGCAGTTCTTC. The complete variable domain, with remaining parts taken from reference TRBV11-2 and TRBJ2-1, reads EAGVAQSPRYKIIEKRQSVAFWCNPISGHATLYWYQQILGQGPKLLIQFQNNGVVDDSQLPKDRFSAERLKGVDSTLKIQPAKLEDSAVYLCASSSRTSGSYNEQFFGPGTRLTVL.

The chain employs TRBV4-2 and TRBJ2-3; 7 bases match TRBD2. The V gene end was trimmed by 1 base and the J gene end by 6 bases; junction bases not matched to a gene: 19. The CDR3 totals 19 residues. Germline V gene data show CDR1 as LGHNA and CDR2 as YNFKEQ. CDR3: CASSQVTKGLAAGWDTQYF. The CDR3 bases are TGTGCCAGCAGCCAAGTTACCAAAGGGCTAGCGGCGGGTTGGGATACGCAGTATTTT.